The next 26 T cell receptor beta chains were all read from a single sample in a study of T cell repertoires in cytomegalovirus infection. TCRdb re-called the reads with MiXCR, one entry per CDR3 protein. The sample includes fewer than 950,000 distinct CDR3 sequences, approximately 29% seen only once; the top ten take 9.5% to 15%. No antigen has been identified for these receptors. The input for sequencing was cultured CD8+ T cells from PBMCs, taken from culture after CMV antigen stimulation. These receptors were taken from a human donor in good health (CMV status not recorded). Some clones in this sample may be carry-over from other donors' samples.

A single count supports this clonotype. A read error may be the cause here, since a much bigger clone is one base away. V gene TRBV7-2 combines with J gene TRBJ1-1, with 8 bases matching TRBD1. This CDR3 is 15 amino acids long. Germline V CDR1 and CDR2: SGHTA, FQGNSA. The chain's CDR3 is CANSLVPGGFTEAFF. The DNA for the CDR3 is TGTGCCAACAGCTTAGTCCCAGGGGGCTTTACTGAAGCTTTCTTT.

CDR3 sequence: CASSEYLGGTGVPEQYF. CDR3 nucleotide sequence: TGTGCCAGCAGTGAATATCTCGGCGGAACAGGGGTTCCCGAGCAGTACTTC. The V gene is TRBV6-1, the J gene TRBJ2-7, with 7 bases matching TRBD1. Germline CDR1 reads MNHNS; CDR2 reads SASEGT. The CDR3 runs to 17 residues. V was pared by 2 bases and J by 6 bases, with 16 bases of the junction left unmatched.

The gene calls are TRBV7-8 and TRBJ1-2, with D unclear. This CDR3 contains 14 residues. Germline CDR1 SGHVS, CDR2 FQNEAQ. The germline V and J ends were trimmed by 5 bases and 0 bases, with 10 bases remaining between them. The CDR3 loop is CASSLLGPNYGYTF. The CDR3 DNA reads as TGTGCCAGCAGCCTTCTAGGACCTAACTATGGCTACACCTTC.

This chain links TRBV4-3 with TRBJ2-2; D unresolved. Germline loops: CDR1 LGHNA, CDR2 YSLEER. The CDR3 spans 13 residues. The V gene lost 1 base and the J gene lost 6 bases, with 6 bases spanning the gap. DNA of the CDR3: TGCGCCAGCAGCCAAGGCACAGCCGGGGAGCTGTTTTTT. Protein: CASSQGTAGELFF.

The chain uses TRBV20-1 and TRBJ2-3; 9 positions agree with TRBD2. The V segment lost 2 bases and the J segment 0 bases; nucleotides outside the gene matches: 3. Germline CDR1 is DFQATT and CDR2 is SNEGSKA (reference sequence). The CDR3 is 15 residues long. The CDR3 reads CSARTSGGSTDTQYF. The DNA for the CDR3 is TGCAGTGCTAGAACAAGCGGGGGGAGCACAGATACGCAGTATTTT.

This clonotype was seen repeatedly, ten times or more. The junction shows a germline mismatch at one end, possibly a read error. This chain uses TRBV5-4 with TRBJ2-7; D tentatively reads TRBD1 or TRBD2 (5 bases each). The germline V gene encodes CDR1 SGHNT and CDR2 YYREEE (reference sequence). This CDR3 region has 13 residues. The DNA for the CDR3 is TGTGCCAGCAGTTTGGGACGGACCTACGAGCAGTACTTC. It specifies CASSLGRTYEQYF.

This clonotype was picked up a small number of times. The V and J genes are TRBV25-1 and TRBJ2-5; the match to TRBD1 covers 7 bases. The V segment lost 1 base and the J segment 1 base; nucleotides outside the gene matches: 6. In germline, CDR1 is MGHDK, CDR2 SYGVNS. There are 16 residues in the CDR3. The CDR3 sequence: CASSEFGRGSQETQYF. Here the CDR3 DNA reads TGTGCCAGCAGTGAATTTGGCAGGGGGTCCCAAGAGACCCAGTACTTC.

Worth noting for this clonotype: Sequence at one end of the junction differs from germline and may be a read error. The chain joins TRBV7-9 to TRBJ2-5; D gene ambiguous. CDR3 length: 17 amino acids. The germline V gene encodes CDR1 SEHNR and CDR2 FQNEAQ (reference sequence). In nucleotides, the CDR3 is TGTGCCAACAGCTTCCTGTCCCCACGGACGACAAGTGAGACCCAGTACTTC. It encodes CANSFLSPRTTSETQYF.

The rearrangement links TRBV6-5 to TRBJ2-1, with D perhaps given as TRBD1 or TRBD2 (5 bases each). Trimming left V 2 bases short and J 0 bases short, with 11 bases between. This CDR3 spans 16 amino acids. Germline V CDR1 and CDR2: MNHEY, SVGAGI. CDR3 bases: TGTGCCAGCAGTTACCTACCCGGGGCCTCCTACAATGAGCAGTTCTTC. Translating it yields CASSYLPGASYNEQFF.

V and J are TRBV7-9 and TRBJ2-2, with 8 bases lining up with TRBD1. Germline loops: CDR1 SEHNR, CDR2 FQNEAQ (reference sequence). V shed 5 bases, J shed 0 bases, and the junction held 11 bases outside the gene matches. The CDR3 length is 18 residues. Here the CDR3 reads CASSEPGTGESNTGELFF. The CDR3 nucleotides read TGTGCCAGCAGCGAACCCGGGACAGGTGAATCGAACACCGGGGAGCTGTTTTTT.

This rearrangement joins TRBV10-2 to TRBJ1-1; perhaps TRBD1 as D (6 bases). Looked up from germline, CDR1 is WSHSY and CDR2 is SAAADI. The CDR3 loop spans 16 amino acids. V lost 2 bases to trimming and J lost 6 bases, with 19 bases between them. The CDR3 sequence: CASSEILITGSAEAFF. CDR3 bases: TGCGCCAGCAGTGAGATCTTGATCACAGGGAGCGCTGAAGCTTTCTTT.

This clonotype was picked up a small number of times. V gene TRBV4-3 combines with J gene TRBJ1-5; tentative D call: TRBD1 (6 bases). The V end lost 0 bases, the J end lost 5 bases, and 11 bases lay between the germline ends. The germline gives CDR1 LGHNA, CDR2 YSLEER. This CDR3 is 15 amino acids long. CDR3 protein: CASSQDRTVYQPQHF. The CDR3 nucleotides are TGCGCCAGCAGCCAAGATAGGACAGTCTATCAGCCCCAGCATTTT.

Concerning this clonotype: This is likely a read error, given that the CDR3 carries no conserved phenylalanine or tryptophan at its end. It is unclear where the CDR3 begins or ends on the DNA, so no DNA is shown, and the CDR3 is as TCRdb lists it. This chain uses TRBV12-3 or TRBV12-4 with TRBJ2-3; the table's TRBD1 call for D was not verified on the DNA. The CDR3 region is 11 residues in length, termini included. CDR3 in amino acids: CASSLDPPGRR.

This clonotype was seen a few times. This rearrangement joins TRBV28 to TRBJ2-7; the D gene is possibly TRBD2 (5 bases). The CDR3 length is 12 residues. Germline CDR1 and CDR2: MDHEN and SYDVKM. With 5 bases removed from V and 3 bases from J, the gap between germline ends came to 8 bases. The CDR3 DNA follows: TGTGCCAGCAGTGCGGGTCTCTACGAGCAGTACGTC. It encodes CASSAGLYEQYV.

The CDR3 here is CASSSRGAGINIQYF. In nucleotides, the CDR3 is TGTGCCAGCAGCTCCCGAGGCGCCGGTATAAACATTCAGTACTTC. V and J are TRBV13 and TRBJ2-4; D not certain. The CDR3 runs to 15 residues. Germline assignment: CDR1 PRHDT and CDR2 FYEKMQ (reference sequence). V was trimmed by 4 bases and J by 6 bases, leaving 16 bases between them.

The rearrangement joins TRBV29-1 to TRBJ2-3; D remains ambiguous. Germline lookup yields CDR1 SQVTM and CDR2 ANQGSEA. Trimming shortened V by 4 bases and J by 1 base, and 15 bases separated the two germline ends. The CDR3 runs 15 residues. The CDR3 nucleotides read TGCAGCGTTGTGCCCCACAGCGCAGGCACAGATACGCAGTATTTT. As protein: CSVVPHSAGTDTQYF.

The rearrangement links TRBV18 to TRBJ2-3; 9 positions match TRBD2. Trimming removed 2 bases from V and 4 bases from J; junction bases left unmatched: 16. The CDR3 length is 19 residues. The V gene's germline CDR1 is KGHSH and CDR2 LQKENI. CDR3 loop: CASSPGLSGGTSRPDTQYF. DNA for the CDR3: TGTGCCAGCTCACCAGGCCTTTCGGGGGGGACTAGCCGCCCAGATACGCAGTATTTT. Drawing the rest from reference TRBV18 and TRBJ2-3, the complete variable domain is NAGVMQNPRHLVRRRGQEARLRCSPMKGHSHVYWYRQLPEEGLKFMVYLQKENIIDESGMPKERFSAEFPKEGPSILRIQQVVRGDSAAYFCASSPGLSGGTSRPDTQYFGPGTRLTVL.

As regards this clonotype: Germline is not matched at one junction end, which may reflect a read error. This chain uses TRBV7-8 with TRBJ2-4; no firm D call. Germline V gene lookup returns CDR1 SGHVS and CDR2 FQNEAQ. This CDR3 has 18 amino acids. CDR3 DNA sequence: TGTGCCAACAGCTTACCGCTTAAAGACACCTTAGCCAAAAACATTCAGTACTTC. It translates to CANSLPLKDTLAKNIQYF.

This clonotype was seen at least ten times. The gene calls are TRBV6-5 and TRBJ2-1; D is unclear. The CDR3 sequence is 16 residues long. V lost 0 bases to trimming and J lost 0 bases, with 9 bases between them. Germline CDR1 MNHEY, CDR2 SVGAGI. The CDR3 DNA follows: TGTGCCAGCAGTTACTCTACCACCCTCTCCTACAATGAGCAGTTCTTC. This translates into CASSYSTTLSYNEQFF.

This rearrangement joins TRBV25-1 to TRBJ2-5, with 8 bases lining up with TRBD1. The CDR3 length is 11 residues. Unmatched junction bases numbered 9, after V lost 7 bases and J lost 14 bases. Per the germline V gene, CDR1 is MGHDK and CDR2 is SYGVNS. The CDR3 protein is CASKDRGFVYF. The CDR3 DNA sequence: TGTGCCAGCAAAGACAGGGGTTTTGTCTACTTC.

This clonotype occurred many times. The J gene is TRBJ2-1, the V gene TRBV7-2; TRBD2 aligns across 7 bases. The CDR3 extends over 17 amino acids. V lost 3 bases, J lost 0 bases, and 8 bases stayed unmatched. Germline CDR1 SGHTA, CDR2 FQGNSA. CDR3 sequence: CASSFVLAENSYNEQFF. The CDR3 DNA sequence: TGTGCCAGCAGCTTCGTGCTAGCGGAAAACTCCTACAATGAGCAGTTCTTC.

V usage is TRBV28 and J usage is TRBJ2-5; D not certain. Looked up from germline, CDR1 is MDHEN and CDR2 is SYDVKM. V dropped 6 bases and J dropped 12 bases, with 23 bases sitting between them. The CDR3 runs 14 residues. The CDR3 bases are TGTGCCAGCAGGCTGAACAGAGACCTTTTCCTTAAGTACTTC. Its protein product is CASRLNRDLFLKYF.

This clonotype has more than one count but fewer than ten. The rearrangement joins TRBV18 to TRBJ1-5; D is uncertain. Germline CDR1 reads KGHSH; CDR2 reads LQKENI. The CDR3 runs to 13 residues. Trimming stripped 2 bases from V and 6 bases from J, with 8 bases between. CDR3 nucleotides: TGTGCCAGCTCACCATCTATCTCTCAGCCCCAGCATTTT. Encoded protein: CASSPSISQPQHF.

V gene TRBV7-9 combines with J gene TRBJ1-2; no clear D gene. The length of the CDR3 is 15 residues. The V gene lost 1 base and the J gene lost 2 bases, with 11 bases spanning the gap. CDR1 is SEHNR, CDR2 FQNEAQ, per germline (reference sequence). CDR3 bases: TGTGCCAGCAGCTTAGAGCGTCCAGGAAACTATGGCTACACCTTC. Its translation is CASSLERPGNYGYTF.

The genes are TRBV2 and TRBJ2-1; D is ambiguous. The germline V gene has CDR1 SNHLY and CDR2 FYNNEI. The ends were cut back, 5 bases at V and 8 bases at J, with 13 bases in the middle. The CDR3 extends over 13 amino acids. CDR3 amino acids: CASSSFLRDEQFF. The CDR3 region has the DNA TGTGCCAGCAGTTCATTTCTACGAGATGAGCAGTTCTTC. Full variable domain (remainder filled in from reference TRBV2 and TRBJ2-1): EPEVTQTPSHQVTQMGQEVILRCVPISNHLYFYWYRQILGQKVEFLVSFYNNEISEKSEIFDDQFSVERPDGSNFTLKIRSTKLEDSAMYFCASSSFLRDEQFFGPGTRLTVL.

A word on this clonotype: This may come from a read error, since a much larger clone is one base off. The chain carries TRBV27 and TRBJ2-7; 10 nucleotides agree with TRBD2. This CDR3 region has 15 residues. The germline V gene has CDR1 MNHEY and CDR2 SMNVEV (reference sequence). CDR3 in DNA: TGTGCCAGCAGTTTATTGGCTAGCGGGAGCTACAAGCAGTACTTC. Encoded protein: CASSLLASGSYKQYF.